This T cell receptor (beta chain) was recovered during a study of CD8+ T cells in alopecia areata. Study-wide context: Tofacitinib ran 6 to 18 months, followed by 6 months off drug.

The sample holds a few counts of this clone. After isolation, RNA underwent reverse transcription to generate cDNA as the sequencing template. TCRdb's copy holds only in-frame clones and misses some; the assay was immunoSEQ multiplex PCR. The sample includes about 11,000 clones, 55% to 65% of them seen just once. Alopecia areata patients provided lesional scalp punch biopsies and peripheral blood. The ends were cut back, 0 bases at V and 2 bases at J, with 11 bases in the middle. The germline V gene has CDR1 GTSNPN and CDR2 SVGIG (reference sequence). The CDR3 runs to 14 residues. The sequence was obtained from a human donor with alopecia areata. The sequencing used skin, collected at week 0. V is TRBV30 and J is TRBJ2-7; maybe TRBD1 (5 bases). CDR3: CAWSVARAPYEQYF. CDR3 nucleotide sequence: TGTGCCTGGAGTGTAGCCAGGGCCCCCTACGAGCAGTACTTC.